This TCR beta chain emerged from a study of T cell responses to AZD1222 COVID-19 vaccine. Study-level background: It was second doses at about 4 or about 12 weeks that were pooled. Study-level results: Reports say nearly half of spike-specific TCRs go after unmutated variant regions.

Measured with immunoSEQ multiplex PCR; TCRdb has only the in-frame clones, and not every one. The data contain about 140,000 clones, 89% of them singletons. CDR3 length equals 14 residues. Germline V lookup: CDR1 DFQATT, CDR2 SNEGSKA (reference sequence). V was shortened by 3 bases and J by 8 bases, with 17 bases between the two germline ends. A few counts support this clone. Its antigen is unknown. The chain is built from TRBV20-1 and TRBJ1-5; perhaps TRBD1 as D (6 bases). Sequencing used peripheral blood, obtained on day 0 of AZD1222 vaccination. The sequence came from an adult in good health. CDR3 protein: CSASHRDTREPQHF. In DNA, the CDR3 is TGCAGTGCTAGTCACCGGGACACCCGAGAGCCCCAGCATTTT.